The clone carrying this T cell receptor (beta chain) occurred a few times. Time point of the sample: pretreatment peripheral blood. The CDR3 has 16 amino acids. J lost 8 bases, V lost 1 base, and 10 bases had no gene match. The V gene's germline CDR1 is MRHNA and CDR2 SNTAGT. The data were obtained in a study of PD-L1 blockade in urothelial cancer. Assay: immunoSEQ multiplex PCR; the TCRdb copy retains only in-frame clones and omits some. Here the sample spans tens of thousands of clones, less than 90% being singletons. The sample in question was PBMCs, obtained around atezolizumab (anti-PD-L1) treatment. The receptor was isolated from a man in his sixties with urothelial cancer. The V and J genes are TRBV6-4 and TRBJ2-1; TRBD1 agrees at 8 bases. CDR3 nucleotides: TGTGCCAGCAGTGACTGGTCAGGGGGCGCGAAGCATGAGCAGTTCTTC. It encodes CASSDWSGGAKHEQFF.